Reported below is one T cell receptor (beta chain). Its specificity is unknown. The sample originates from a study of cytomegalovirus exposure and HLA in healthy donors. Whole-study results and caveats: Specific recognition of CMV antigens was confirmed in vitro for a few chains (all CMV-associated).

PCR was performed using 60 Vbeta and 13 Jbeta primers. The data were produced by immunoSEQ multiplex PCR, yet TCRdb's version contains in-frame clones alone and is incomplete. The sample yields 150,000 to 200,000 clones, 77% seen once. The donors comprised healthy bone marrow donors. The TCR comes from a woman in her forties in good health and CMV-seropositive. Sequenced: PBMCs.

The CDR3 reads CASSGAANTGELFF. In nucleotides, the CDR3 is TGCGCCAGCAGCGGTGCGGCGAACACCGGGGAGCTGTTTTTT. This sequence joins TRBV5-1 and TRBJ2-2; D is unclear. The CDR3 is 14 residues long. The V gene's germline CDR1 is SGHRS and CDR2 YFSETQ. With 4 bases removed from V and 0 bases from J, the gap between germline ends came to 7 bases.